This T cell receptor beta chain appears in the sequencing data of a study of Graves' ophthalmopathy and Graves' hyperthyroidism. Study-wide results and limits: In blood, most expanded thyroid clonotypes above 0.001 frequency were also detected. Sensitivity reached more than 70% and specificity 72% to 80% when the model predicted ophthalmopathy progression.

This clonotype occurred many times. Its antigen is unidentified. RNA transcripts yielded amplified TCR beta CDR3 regions. Second-round multiplex PCR came after first-round RT-PCR with HTBI primers. A single record per CDR3 protein comes from TCRdb applying MiXCR to the multiplex PCR reads. This sample yields under 800,000 distinct CDR3 sequences, of which 22% are seen a single time; approximately 6.9% belongs to the top ten. From germline, CDR1 is MNHNS and CDR2 SASEGT. CDR3 length: 15 amino acids. The V and J ends lost 7 bases and 6 bases respectively, with 21 bases between them. Hyperthyroidism counted as stable given no ophthalmopathy within 18 months of follow-up. If patients had other autoimmune diseases, uncontrolled infections, pregnancy or lactation, they were excluded.

This receptor was identified in a woman aged 18-29 years with stable Graves' hyperthyroidism. Some clones in this sample may be carry-over from other donors' samples. The chain joins TRBV6-1 to TRBJ1-1; TRBD1 might be the D (6 bases). The sequenced material came from peripheral blood. CDR3 in amino acids: CASTREGGSVAEAFF. The CDR3 DNA is TGTGCCAGCACCAGGGAGGGGGGATCAGTCGCTGAAGCTTTCTTT.